This is a list of T cell receptor beta chains from one sample in a study of blood T cell repertoires in COVID-19. Data came from immunoSEQ multiplex PCR; TCRdb stores just in-frame clones and leaves some out. The repertoire consists of 350,000 to 450,000 clones, with 91% occurring once and the leading ten covering about 0.78%. Sample: PBMCs or T cells enriched from blood (not recorded which). All receptors come from a woman aged 40 to 50 who had been exposed to COVID-19. The CDR3 runs from the conserved cysteine through the conserved F or W. A D gene is named only where the DNA matches it firmly. Size is omitted from some rows. Given values are once, few, many or a class for expanded clones.

TGTGCCAGCAGCTTTATATCCGAGGTCACTGAAGCTTTCTTT	CASSFISEVTEAFF	.	TRBV5-6	TRBJ1-1	.
TGTGCCACCAGTGATTACGGGCCCCAGCATTTT	CATSDYGPQHF	.	TRBV24-1	TRBJ1-5	.
TGTGCCAGCTCCCGAGGCTCTATAAGGTTCACTGAAGCTTTCTTT	CASSRGSIRFTEAFF	.	TRBV2	TRBJ1-1	.
TGCGCCAGCAGCCGGTACCCGGGACTAGCGGGAGGAGCAGATACGCAGTATTTT	CASSRYPGLAGGADTQYF	.	TRBV10-1	TRBJ2-3	TRBD2
TGTGCCAGCAGCCCCGGGACACCCTCTACAGAGCAGTACTTC	CASSPGTPSTEQYF	.	TRBV28	TRBJ2-7	.
TGCGCCAGCGCCGGAGGGGGGGCCACCGTTGGCGAGCAGTACTTC	CASAGGGATVGEQYF	.	TRBV5-1	TRBJ2-7	.
TGTGCCAGAAGCCCAAACCGAACGAAGAGGACAGGGAAGGATGGCTACACCTTC	CARSPNRTKRTGKDGYTF	.	TRBV5-3	TRBJ1-2	TRBD1
TGTGCCAGTAGCAGGGACAGGGACTATGGCTACACCTTC	CASSRDRDYGYTF	.	TRBV19	TRBJ1-2	TRBD1
TGTGCCATTTTGGGGGCTTCCGGGCCTGGGGCCAACGTCCTGACTTTC	CAILGASGPGANVLTF	.	TRBV2	TRBJ2-6	.
TGCAGCGTTGTACGGGGGGGCGGAGTGGATACGCAGTATTTT	CSVVRGGGVDTQYF	.	TRBV29-1	TRBJ2-3	TRBD2
TGTGCCAGCAGCCCTCGACTTAGCGGGGGGGACGAGCAGTACTTC	CASSPRLSGGDEQYF	.	TRBV3-1/TRBV3-2	TRBJ2-7	TRBD2
TGTGCCAGCAGCTTGTTGTCGCAGCCCCAGCATTTT	CASSLLSQPQHF	.	TRBV5-6	TRBJ1-5	.
TGTGCCAGCAGACCGGGACTAGCGGCTCCTAGCACAGATACGCAGTATTTT	CASRPGLAAPSTDTQYF	.	TRBV6-7	TRBJ2-3	TRBD2
TGTGCCAGCGGCAGGGACAGGGGCTACGAGCAGTACTTC	CASGRDRGYEQYF	.	TRBV6-5	TRBJ2-7	TRBD1
TGCGCCAGCAGCTTGGGTGGAGCTAGCGGGAGGAAAGTGCAGTTCTTC	CASSLGGASGRKVQFF	.	TRBV5-1	TRBJ2-1	TRBD2
TGTGCCAGCAGCCCCTTGCTCCAACATTCTGAAGCTTTCTTT	CASSPLLQHSEAFF	.	TRBV7-2	TRBJ1-1	.
TGTGCCAGCCCCGACAAGTTGGTCCCCTTGCCTCGCCTAGCCAAAAACATTCAGTACTTC	CASPDKLVPLPRLAKNIQYF	.	TRBV19	TRBJ2-4	.
TGCGCCAGCAGCCAAGTAGCGGGGGGGCAAGATACGCAGTATTTT	CASSQVAGGQDTQYF	.	TRBV4-1	TRBJ2-3	TRBD2
TGTGCCAGCAGCTCCAGAATAAACACCGGGGAGCTGTTTTTT	CASSSRINTGELFF	.	TRBV5-8	TRBJ2-2	.
TGTGCCAGCAGTTCTACGCGCTCTGGAAACACCATATATTTT	CASSSTRSGNTIYF	.	TRBV2	TRBJ1-3	.
TGTGCCACCAGTGCCGCAGGGGGCGCGAACACCGGGGAGCTGTTTTTT	CATSAAGGANTGELFF	few	TRBV24-1	TRBJ2-2	TRBD1
TGTGCCAGCAGCCAAGACGTCGGCGGGAGGGGAGGTGAGCAGTTCTTC	CASSQDVGGRGGEQFF	once	TRBV4-2	TRBJ2-1	TRBD2
TGTGCCAGCAGTTACTCGATGCGGGGGGCGGGTGGCTACACCTTC	CASSYSMRGAGGYTF	.	TRBV6-5	TRBJ1-2	.
TGTGCCAGCAGCCGACCCGGGACTAGCCCTACAGATACGCAGTATTTT	CASSRPGTSPTDTQYF	.	TRBV5-6	TRBJ2-3	TRBD2
TGTGCCAGCAGCTCGTACAGGGGTGCAACTAATGAAAAACTGTTTTTT	CASSSYRGATNEKLFF	.	TRBV5-6	TRBJ1-4	TRBD1